Listed below are T cell receptor beta chains from one sample, sequenced in a study of blood T cell repertoires in COVID-19. The data were produced by immunoSEQ multiplex PCR, yet TCRdb's version contains in-frame clones alone and is incomplete. The sample yields approximately 330,000 clones, 87% seen once. Source material: peripheral blood. The source is a man in his thirties or forties with COVID-19, enrolled during active disease. Both conserved end residues are part of each CDR3. D genes are given only for firm matches. The size of a clone is reported for some rows only, either as once, few or many, or as a class for expanded clones.

TRBD1	.	TRBV9	TRBJ1-3	TGTGCCAGCAGCGTAGGGGGACAGGCAACCTCTGGAAACACCATATATTTT	CASSVGGQATSGNTIYF
TRBD1	.	TRBV3-1/TRBV3-2	TRBJ2-1	TGTGCCAGCAGCCAAGGGACAGGTAGCTACAATGAGCAGTTCTTC	CASSQGTGSYNEQFF
TRBD1	once	TRBV30	TRBJ2-7	TGTGCCTGGAGCCTCGGGACAGGGAACTACGAGCAGTACTTC	CAWSLGTGNYEQYF
.	.	TRBV2	TRBJ1-2	TGTGCCAGCAGTGAAGCGCGAGGGCCCCTTATTTCGGGGTACACCTTC	CASSEARGPLISGYTF
TRBD1	.	TRBV6-2/TRBV6-3	TRBJ2-1	TGTGCCAGCAGCAGAAACCTCGGGACAGGGTCCAATGAGCAGTTCTTC	CASSRNLGTGSNEQFF
.	.	TRBV24-1	TRBJ1-2	TGTGCCACCAGCGACGGAACAGGGATCTATGGCTACACCTTC	CATSDGTGIYGYTF
.	.	TRBV5-5	TRBJ2-5	TGTGCCAGCAGCTCGGGTTCGGTCCAAGAGACCCAGTACTTC	CASSSGSVQETQYF
TRBD2	.	TRBV3-1/TRBV3-2	TRBJ2-2	TGTGCCAGCAGCCAAACGGCTAGCGGTTACACCGGGGAGCTGTTTTTT	CASSQTASGYTGELFF
TRBD2	.	TRBV6-2/TRBV6-3	TRBJ2-1	TGTGCCAGCAGTGCCCTATGGAGTGGGACTAGCGCGTACAATGAGCAGTTCTTC	CASSALWSGTSAYNEQFF
.	.	TRBV3-1/TRBV3-2	TRBJ2-3	TGTGCCAGCAGCCAACGGGGGACAGATACGCAGTATTTT	CASSQRGTDTQYF
.	once	TRBV7-2	TRBJ1-2	TGTGCCAGCAGCTTAACTTTGGGCGTTGGCTACACCTTC	CASSLTLGVGYTF
.	.	TRBV28	TRBJ2-5	TGTGCCAGCAGGGAACAGGGAGAGACCCAGTACTTC	CASREQGETQYF
TRBD1	.	TRBV18	TRBJ1-6	TGTGCCAGCTCAGTCCGGGACAGCTTAAATTCACCCCTCCACTTT	CASSVRDSLNSPLHF
TRBD1	once	TRBV7-3	TRBJ2-1	TGTGCCAGCAGCCCCGGACAGGGCAATGAGCAGTTCTTC	CASSPGQGNEQFF
TRBD1	.	TRBV18	TRBJ1-6	TGTGCCAGCTCACCGGGACAGGGCGATTCACCCCTCCACTTT	CASSPGQGDSPLHF
TRBD1	.	TRBV14	TRBJ2-7	TGTGCCAGCAGCCATACGACAGGGGGCTACGAGCAGTACTTC	CASSHTTGGYEQYF
.	.	TRBV12-5	TRBJ2-7	TGTGCTAGTGGTTTTCCCGACAGGTTATCCTACGAGCAGTACTTC	CASGFPDRLSYEQYF
.	.	TRBV24-1	TRBJ2-1	TGTGCCACCAGTGATTTCTATGAGCAGTTCTTC	CATSDFYEQFF
TRBD2	.	TRBV5-1	TRBJ2-5	TGCGCCAGCAGCTTGGGTGCCCTAGCGGGGTCGTACCAAGAGACCCAGTACTTC	CASSLGALAGSYQETQYF
.	.	TRBV6-5	TRBJ1-4	TGTGCCAGCAGTTACTCCGGTCGAACTAATGAAAAACTGTTTTTT	CASSYSGRTNEKLFF
TRBD2	.	TRBV5-1	TRBJ2-3	TGCGCCACCTCTAGCGGGTGGGGCACAGATACGCAGTATTTT	CATSSGWGTDTQYF
TRBD1	.	TRBV10-3	TRBJ2-3	TGTGCCGTGGACTCTGATGCCGGGACAGCCTACACAGATACGCAGTATTTT	CAVDSDAGTAYTDTQYF
TRBD1	.	TRBV27	TRBJ2-7	TGTGCCAGCAGTCATTTCCGGGACAGGGGACACGAGCAGTACTTC	CASSHFRDRGHEQYF
TRBD1	once	TRBV19	TRBJ1-5	TGTGCCAGTAGTATAATCCGGGACAGGTCAAATCAGCCCCAGCATTTT	CASSIIRDRSNQPQHF
TRBD1	.	TRBV7-2	TRBJ2-7	TGTGCCAGCAGCTGGGACAGCTCCTACGAGCAGTACTTC	CASSWDSSYEQYF
TRBD1	.	TRBV4-3	TRBJ1-5	TGCGCCAGCAGCCAAGAGGCGACAGGGGGCTATCAGCCCCAGCATTTT	CASSQEATGGYQPQHF
.	.	TRBV27	TRBJ1-1	TGTGCCAGCAGTACAGGGATGAACACTGAAGCTTTCTTT	CASSTGMNTEAFF
.	.	TRBV7-9	TRBJ2-2	TGTGCCAGCAGGCAAGACACCCAGGTCGGGGAGCTGTTTTTT	CASRQDTQVGELFF
.	.	TRBV21-1	TRBJ2-1	TGTGCCAGCAGCAAAGCGATGAGGACAGGGGGTACGGATGAGCAGTTCTTC	CASSKAMRTGGTDEQFF
.	.	TRBV6-2/TRBV6-3	TRBJ2-4	TGTGCCAGCAGTTACGTACCGGGTACCAAAAACATTCAGTACTTC	CASSYVPGTKNIQYF
TRBD1	once	TRBV12-3/TRBV12-4	TRBJ1-1	TGTGCCAGCAGTTTAACGGCAGGGGGAGCTTTCTTT	CASSLTAGGAFF
.	.	TRBV14	TRBJ2-1	TGTGCCAGCAGCCCCTCGGGGTGGGGGACTTATAACTACAATGAGCAGTTCTTC	CASSPSGWGTYNYNEQFF
TRBD1	.	TRBV6-6	TRBJ1-1	TGTGCCAGCAGTCTTGGGCGGGACAGCTTCTTGATGAACACTGAAGCTTTCTTT	CASSLGRDSFLMNTEAFF
.	.	TRBV30	TRBJ1-2	TGTGCCTGGAGTCATAACTATGGCTACACCTTC	CAWSHNYGYTF
.	once	TRBV7-9	TRBJ2-7	TGTGCCAGCAGCTCGCCAGGCACCTACGAGCAGTACTTC	CASSSPGTYEQYF
.	.	TRBV27	TRBJ2-6	TGTGCCAGCAGTTCTGTTACTGGGGCCAACGTCCTGACTTTC	CASSSVTGANVLTF
TRBD1	.	TRBV28	TRBJ1-5	TGTGCCAGCAGCCTAGGGACAGATTATCAGCCCCAGCATTTT	CASSLGTDYQPQHF
TRBD1	.	TRBV6-5	TRBJ1-4	TGTGCCAGCAGCGGACAGGGGCGGGAAAAACTGTTTTTT	CASSGQGREKLFF
.	once	TRBV4-2	TRBJ2-3	TGTGCCAGCAGCCTAGGCGGCGGCGGGTCGGTTTTGGATACGCAGTATTTT	CASSLGGGGSVLDTQYF
.	once	TRBV29-1	TRBJ2-7	TGCAGCGTTTACTCTGGACAGTTGAACTACGAGCAGTACTTC	CSVYSGQLNYEQYF
TRBD1	.	TRBV18	TRBJ2-7	TGTGCCAGCTCAACGTGGACAGGGTCCGACGAGCAGTACTTC	CASSTWTGSDEQYF
.	.	TRBV5-4	TRBJ2-1	TGTGCCAGCAGCTCGGATAGAGGATCCTACAATGAGCAGTTCTTC	CASSSDRGSYNEQFF
TRBD1	.	TRBV5-4	TRBJ2-7	TGTGCCAGCAGCTTGGGATCGACAGGGTCCGAGCAGTACTTC	CASSLGSTGSEQYF
TRBD2	few	TRBV24-1	TRBJ2-1	TGTGCCACCTCGACCTGGAGCGGGGGTGAGCAGTTCTTC	CATSTWSGGEQFF
TRBD1	.	TRBV4-3	TRBJ1-2	TGCGCCAGCAGCCAACGGACAGGGTCTTATGGCTACACCTTC	CASSQRTGSYGYTF
TRBD2	.	TRBV27	TRBJ2-7	TGTGCCAGCAGTCTTACTAGCGCTCACTACGAGCAGTACTTC	CASSLTSAHYEQYF
.	.	TRBV10-3	TRBJ1-3	TGTGCCATCACCGGGAGTGGCGGAAACACCATATATTTT	CAITGSGGNTIYF
.	once	TRBV9	TRBJ2-1	TGTGCCAGCAGCGCCCAGGGCAATGAGCAGTTCTTC	CASSAQGNEQFF
.	.	TRBV11-2	TRBJ1-1	TGTGCCAGCAGAGCCGGACAGTACATGAACACTGAAGCTTTCTTT	CASRAGQYMNTEAFF
.	.	TRBV27	TRBJ2-7	TGTGCCAGCAGTGAGTTCCAGGGGTCCTACGAGCAGTACTTC	CASSEFQGSYEQYF
TRBD2	.	TRBV10-3	TRBJ2-1	TGTGCCATCAGTGACGCGGGACTAGCGGGAGGGGGGTACTACAATGAGCAGTTCTTC	CAISDAGLAGGGYYNEQFF
.	.	TRBV7-9	TRBJ2-5	TGTGCCAGCAGCCAACCGGTTGGGGCGGCACAAGAGACCCAGTACTTC	CASSQPVGAAQETQYF
.	.	TRBV7-9	TRBJ2-3	TGTGCCAGCAGCTTAAGGGGGAGCGACACAGATACGCAGTATTTT	CASSLRGSDTDTQYF
.	once	TRBV10-2	TRBJ2-1	TGCGCCAGCAGTGCTCACAATGAGCAGTTCTTC	CASSAHNEQFF